Listed below are T cell receptor beta chains from one sample, sequenced in a study of T cells in Graves' hyperthyroidism and ophthalmopathy. A single record per CDR3 protein comes from TCRdb applying MiXCR to the multiplex PCR reads. Here the sample spans around 380,000 distinct CDR3 sequences, approximately 12% being singletons. The material sequenced was blood. The origin of the receptors is a man aged 25 to 45 with Graves' hyperthyroidism that later progressed to Graves' ophthalmopathy. The conserved cysteine and the conserved F or W are not part of the CDR3 here.

v_gene,j_gene,len,CDR3aa
TRBV9,TRBJ1-6,14,ASSEGGSSYNSPLH
TRBV5-4,TRBJ1-2,13,ASSLETGTNYGYT
TRBV5-1,TRBJ2-2,12,ASSSGVFAGELF
TRBV28,TRBJ2-1,15,ASSTGTLVVVNNEQF
TRBV4-1,TRBJ1-4,14,ASSRGVGSTNEKLF
TRBV28,TRBJ2-2,14,ASSSLRGLPDGELF
TRBV2,TRBJ1-5,11,ASSVARPVPQH
TRBV7-2,TRBJ1-5,11,ASSASTNQPQH
TRBV20-1,TRBJ1-3,15,SAQEGSALRAGNTIY
TRBV19,TRBJ2-3,14,ASSLQGAPDTDTQY
TRBV10-2,TRBJ2-7,13,ASSERRQGTYEQY
TRBV28,TRBJ1-1,13,ASIRADRLNTEAF
TRBV11-3,TRBJ2-5,12,ASSLMTGLETQY
TRBV19,TRBJ2-3,15,ASSIGDPWPGTDTQY
TRBV7-3,TRBJ2-3,14,ASSLTFTGRTDTQY
TRBV7-4,TRBJ1-1,16,ASSGRGLGTGQNTEAF
TRBV6-1,TRBJ1-2,13,ASRPPTSINYGYT
TRBV29-1,TRBJ1-3,11,SATGGSGNTIY
TRBV12-3/TRBV12-4,TRBJ2-5,12,ASRRGGDQVVQY
TRBV6-1,TRBJ1-5,10,ASLTGTQPQH
TRBV6-5,TRBJ1-5,13,ASSYSPGRNQPQH
TRBV7-9,TRBJ1-4,13,ASSLLGGDGEKLF
TRBV12-3/TRBV12-4,TRBJ1-1,12,ASRSSVGGTEAF
TRBV10-3,TRBJ1-1,12,AISPDRGRAEAF
TRBV24-1,TRBJ2-3,10,ATSGWTDTQY
TRBV11-3,TRBJ2-1,17,ASSHVPGQGVSSYNEQF